The next 3 T cell receptor beta chains were all read from a single sample in a study of blood T cell repertoires in COVID-19. TCRdb's copy holds only in-frame clones and misses some; the assay was immunoSEQ multiplex PCR. Of about 260,000 clones in the sample, around nine tenths were seen once. The sample comprised peripheral blood. The receptors stem from a woman aged 55-70 years with COVID-19, enrolled during active disease.

The chain carries TRBV19 and TRBJ1-6, with D possibly matching TRBD1 (5 bases). The CDR3 covers 12 residues. Germline V gene sequence: CDR1 LNHDA, CDR2 SQIVND (reference sequence). With 5 bases removed from V and 14 bases from J, the gap between germline ends came to 13 bases. CDR3 coding DNA: TGTGCCAGTAGTCCTCGCGGGGGGGCCCTCCACTTT. Protein product: CASSPRGGALHF. The full variable domain, completed using reference TRBV19 and TRBJ1-6, is DGGITQSPKYLFRKEGQNVTLSCEQNLNHDAMYWYRQDPGQGLRLIYYSQIVNDFQKGDIAEGYSVSREKKESFPLTVTSAQKNPTAFYLCASSPRGGALHFGNGTRLTVT.

The rearrangement joins TRBV14 to TRBJ2-7, with TRBD2 matching over 8 bases. Germline V gene lookup returns CDR1 SGHDN and CDR2 FVKESK. The length of the CDR3 is 17 residues. J was trimmed by 2 bases and V by 1 base; bases with no gene match: 10. The CDR3 loop is CASSQAGLAGHTYEQYF. CDR3 in DNA: TGTGCCAGCAGCCAAGCTGGGCTAGCGGGCCACACCTACGAGCAGTACTTC.

This sequence joins TRBV6-4 and TRBJ2-1, with 10 nucleotides matching TRBD1. Germline-derived CDR1 and CDR2 are MRHNA and SNTAGT. The CDR3 has 15 residues. V dropped 4 bases and J dropped 9; count of bases not matched to a gene: 9. The CDR3: CASSANPGQGSEQFF. CDR3 coding DNA: TGTGCCAGCAGTGCCAACCCGGGACAGGGGAGTGAGCAGTTCTTC.